The 4 T cell receptor beta chains in this list originate from one sample, sequenced in a study of blood T cell repertoires in COVID-19. Sequencing used immunoSEQ multiplex PCR; TCRdb keeps in-frame clones, though not all of them. The data contain about 170,000 clones, around four fifths of them singletons. Sequenced input: PBMCs or T cells enriched from blood (not recorded which). Source of these receptors: a woman in her fifties or sixties in a cohort exposed to, infected with or recovered from COVID-19 (not recorded which).

The chain couples TRBV9 to TRBJ2-5; 14 nucleotides match TRBD2. Germline V CDR1 and CDR2: SGDLS, YYNGEE. The CDR3 sequence is 17 residues long. V was clipped by 2 bases and J by 1 base; unmatched bases: 4. The CDR3 loop is CASSVGTSGRVQETQYF. CDR3 nucleotides: TGTGCCAGCAGCGTGGGGACTAGCGGGAGAGTCCAAGAGACCCAGTACTTC. Variable domain in full (rest from reference TRBV9 and TRBJ2-5): DSGVTQTPKHLITATGQRVTLRCSPRSGDLSVYWYQQSLDQGLQFLIQYYNGEERAKGNILERFSAQQFPDLHSELNLSSLELGDSALYFCASSVGTSGRVQETQYFGPGTRLLVL.

This clone was observed a few times. The chain employs TRBV5-1 and TRBJ1-3; weak D call: TRBD1 (6 bases). The germline V gene has CDR1 SGHRS and CDR2 YFSETQ. This CDR3 has 15 amino acids. Trimming left V 5 bases short and J 0 bases short, with 12 bases between. The CDR3 DNA follows: TGCGCCAGCAGGCCGACAGGTTCCTCTGGAAACACCATATATTTT. This gives the protein CASRPTGSSGNTIYF.

V is TRBV10-3 and J is TRBJ2-1; tentatively, D is TRBD2 (6 bases). The CDR3 consists of 15 residues. CDR1 ENHRY and CDR2 SYGVKD come from the germline V gene. The V and J ends lost 2 bases and 10 bases respectively, with 18 bases between them. CDR3 residues: CAISEGLGEVGEQFF. The CDR3, as DNA: TGTGCCATCAGTGAGGGTTTAGGGGAGGTTGGGGAGCAGTTCTTC.

V gene TRBV11-2 combines with J gene TRBJ1-2; possibly TRBD1 for D (6 bases). This CDR3 has 13 amino acids. The ends were cut back, 6 bases at V and 1 base at J, with 9 bases in the middle. Germline lookup yields CDR1 SGHAT and CDR2 FQNNGV. The CDR3 loop is CASRAGDNYGYTF. DNA for the CDR3: TGTGCCAGCAGGGCAGGGGATAACTATGGCTACACCTTC.